This is a list of T cell receptor beta chains from one sample in a study of control samples from healthy donors and cancer patients. The assay was immunoSEQ multiplex PCR, and TCRdb's table has in-frame clones only and misses some. The sample contains 100,000 or so clones, roughly 92% of which appear only once. Sequencing was carried out using blood. Receptor source: a woman aged 25 to 45 in good health. Both conserved end residues are part of each CDR3. Fields, in order: J gene, D gene, clone size, V gene, CDR3 DNA, CDR3 protein. A D gene is named only where the DNA matches it firmly. The listing skips clone size in some rows; elsewhere it reads once, few, many or a size class.

>TRBJ1-1|TRBD1|NA|TRBV9
TGTGCCAGCGGACGACAGGGTGGGAACACTGAAGCTTTCTTT
CASGRQGGNTEAFF
>TRBJ1-1|NA|NA|TRBV5-1
TGCGCCAGCAGCTTGGGCAGGGGGAACACTGAAGCTTTCTTT
CASSLGRGNTEAFF
>TRBJ2-6|TRBD2|NA|TRBV19
TGTGCCAGTAGGCCGACTAGCGGGGGGGCCTCCGGGGCCAACGTCCTGACTTTC
CASRPTSGGASGANVLTF
>TRBJ1-1|NA|NA|TRBV10-3
TGTGCCATCAGTGAGTCGGGAACGACGAACACTGAAGCTTTCTTT
CAISESGTTNTEAFF
>TRBJ1-1|NA|NA|TRBV18
TGTGCCAGCTCAGAGGGGTTGAACACTGAAGCTTTCTTT
CASSEGLNTEAFF
>TRBJ2-6|NA|NA|TRBV5-1
TGCGCCAGCAGCTTGGAAGGGTCTGGGGCCAACGTCCTGACTTTC
CASSLEGSGANVLTF
>TRBJ2-2|NA|NA|TRBV6-4
TGTGCCAGCAGTGACAGGGCCGACACCGGGGAGCTGTTTTTT
CASSDRADTGELFF
>TRBJ1-1|NA|NA|TRBV3-1/TRBV3-2
TGTGCCAGCAGCCCACCGGTACGTGGGGGTTTGACTGAAGCTTTCTTT
CASSPPVRGGLTEAFF
>TRBJ1-4|NA|NA|TRBV15
TGTGCCACCAGCAAACAGCAGAATGAAAAACTGTTTTTT
CATSKQQNEKLFF
>TRBJ1-2|NA|NA|TRBV7-9
TGTGCCAGCAGACCTGGGACGGGAGCCTATGGCTACACCTTC
CASRPGTGAYGYTF
>TRBJ2-1|TRBD2|NA|TRBV28
TGTGCCAGCAGTTTAGCTAGCGGGGGGGCTTACAATGAGCAGTTCTTC
CASSLASGGAYNEQFF
>TRBJ1-1|TRBD1|NA|TRBV6-5
TGTGCCAGCAGTCTTGACAGGGCTACTGAAGCTTTCTTT
CASSLDRATEAFF
>TRBJ1-3|NA|NA|TRBV5-8
TGTGCCAGCAGCTTAAGACGTACCTCTGGAAACACCATATATTTT
CASSLRRTSGNTIYF
>TRBJ2-2|TRBD2|once|TRBV2
TGTGCCAAAGGGACTAGCGGGGGGGCCGCCGGGGAGCTGTTTTTT
CAKGTSGGAAGELFF
>TRBJ1-2|NA|NA|TRBV27
TGTGCCAGCAGTTTAAGGTCCACAGGGGGCTACACCTTC
CASSLRSTGGYTF
>TRBJ2-5|TRBD1|NA|TRBV4-1
TGCGCCAGCAGCCAAGATCGGGGACAGGGGGGAAGAGAGACCCAGTACTTC
CASSQDRGQGGRETQYF
>TRBJ2-7|NA|NA|TRBV19
TGTGCCAGTAGTATAAACAGGGCCAACGAGCAGTACTTC
CASSINRANEQYF
>TRBJ2-1|NA|NA|TRBV5-1
TGCGCCAGCAGCCTTGTCAGACCCAGTTCCTACAATGAGCAGTTCTTC
CASSLVRPSSYNEQFF
>TRBJ1-2|NA|NA|TRBV19
TGTGCCAGTAACCCCTCTGTAACTAACTATGGCTACACCTTC
CASNPSVTNYGYTF
>TRBJ2-7|TRBD1|NA|TRBV15
TGTGCCACCAGCAGGGCCGGACAGGGCTCCTACGAGCAGTACTTC
CATSRAGQGSYEQYF
>TRBJ2-1|NA|NA|TRBV19
TGTGCCACCCAGTTGGACGGACAGCCGTTTACCTACAATGAGCAGTTCTTC
CATQLDGQPFTYNEQFF
>TRBJ2-3|NA|once|TRBV7-6
TGTGCCAGCAGCTTATCCACCGATACGCAGTATTTT
CASSLSTDTQYF
>TRBJ1-6|NA|NA|TRBV19
TGTGCCAGTAGTCCGCCAAGGGCGTCCTATAATTCACCCCTCCACTTT
CASSPPRASYNSPLHF
>TRBJ2-7|NA|NA|TRBV6-5
TGTGCCAGCAGTTACAGCGGAGGGACCCACGAGCAGTACTTC
CASSYSGGTHEQYF
>TRBJ2-2|NA|NA|TRBV5-1
TGCGCCAGCAGCTCCCGTGCCGATCGGGAGCTGTTTTTT
CASSSRADRELFF
>TRBJ1-3|NA|NA|TRBV28
TGTGCCAGCAGTTCGGGGGCGATCTCTGGAAACACCATATATTTT
CASSSGAISGNTIYF
>TRBJ1-1|TRBD1|NA|TRBV5-5
TGTGCCAGCAGCTTTTCTACGGCAGGGGGATCTTTCTTT
CASSFSTAGGSFF
>TRBJ2-1|TRBD2|NA|TRBV6-5
TGTGCCAGCAGTAGGACTAGCGGGAGTAGGTATGAGCAGTTCTTC
CASSRTSGSRYEQFF
>TRBJ1-4|TRBD1|NA|TRBV11-2
TGTGCCAGCAGCTTCTTGCGTGGACAGGGGACTAATGAAAAACTGTTTTTT
CASSFLRGQGTNEKLFF
>TRBJ2-4|TRBD2|once|TRBV4-2
TGTGCCAGCAGCCAGGACTCCGGGACTAGCGGAAACATTCAGTACTTC
CASSQDSGTSGNIQYF
>TRBJ1-2|NA|NA|TRBV2
TGTGCCAGCAGGAGGGGGATCTATGGCTACACCTTC
CASRRGIYGYTF
>TRBJ2-1|TRBD2|NA|TRBV4-1
TGCGCCAGCAGCCCCGTCGCGCTAGCGGGAGTCAACTATGAGCAGTTCTTC
CASSPVALAGVNYEQFF
>TRBJ2-5|TRBD2|once|TRBV28
TGTGCCAGCACCACCACGCCCCCGGGGGGGGAGACCCAGTACTTC
CASTTTPPGGETQYF
>TRBJ2-1|TRBD2|NA|TRBV9
TGTGCCAGCAGCATACGGACTAGCGGGATCTCCTACAATGAGCAGTTCTTC
CASSIRTSGISYNEQFF
>TRBJ2-7|TRBD1|NA|TRBV12-3/TRBV12-4
TGTGCCAGCAGACCAGGGACAGCATACGAGCAGTACTTC
CASRPGTAYEQYF
>TRBJ2-7|NA|NA|TRBV7-8
TGTGCCAGCAGCGGGGGGCCGGCCTACGAGCAGTACTTC
CASSGGPAYEQYF
>TRBJ1-5|NA|NA|TRBV24-1
TGTGCCACCAGTGATTCCGGGCGTGGGCAGCCCCAGCATTTT
CATSDSGRGQPQHF
>TRBJ1-2|TRBD1|NA|TRBV27
TGTGCCAGCAGTTTATCGCGCCCGGGACAGGGGGAGGGAGGCTACACCTTC
CASSLSRPGQGEGGYTF
>TRBJ1-1|NA|once|TRBV5-6
TGTGCCAGCAGCCCCCAGGACCGGGGGAACACTGAAGCTTTCTTT
CASSPQDRGNTEAFF
>TRBJ1-2|NA|NA|TRBV28
TGTGCCAGCAGTTGGGGAGGGAACTATGGCTACACCTTC
CASSWGGNYGYTF
>TRBJ2-1|TRBD2|NA|TRBV5-1
TGCGCCAGCAGCCCTACATGGGGGCGGGAGGTCTACAATGAGCAGTTCTTC
CASSPTWGREVYNEQFF
>TRBJ2-2|NA|NA|TRBV5-1
TGCGCCAGCAGCTTGGCCGGGGAGCTGTTTTTT
CASSLAGELFF
>TRBJ2-3|TRBD2|NA|TRBV10-1
TGCGCCAGCAGCCTACCTAGCGGGAGGGCCACAGATACGCAGTATTTT
CASSLPSGRATDTQYF
>TRBJ1-4|NA|NA|TRBV9
TGTGCCAGCAGCCCACTGGCGGGGGCTAATGAAAAACTGTTTTTT
CASSPLAGANEKLFF
>TRBJ2-5|NA|NA|TRBV15
TGTGCCACCAGCAGAGATAAACAGGGGACCCAGTACTTC
CATSRDKQGTQYF
>TRBJ1-1|NA|NA|TRBV30
TGTGCCTGGATTATCGTGCCCCCACGTCGGAACACTGAAGCTTTCTTT
CAWIIVPPRRNTEAFF
>TRBJ1-5|TRBD1|NA|TRBV5-1
TGCGCCAGCAGCTTAGGGCAGGGGGATCAGCCCCAGCATTTT
CASSLGQGDQPQHF
>TRBJ2-1|TRBD1|NA|TRBV6-1
TGTGCCAGCAGTGAAGGGACAGGGGGAACGTCCTACAATGAGCAGTTCTTC
CASSEGTGGTSYNEQFF